Sequencing of this T cell receptor (beta chain) was carried out in a study of T-cell memory formation after mild COVID-19. One entry per CDR3 protein results from TCRdb running MiXCR on the 5' RACE reads. Among more than 250,000 distinct CDR3 sequences, around 15% were seen once, and the ten largest hold about 23%. CDR1 and CDR2 (germline): LGHNA, YSLEER. There are 14 residues in the CDR3. The germline V and J ends were trimmed by 0 bases and 4 bases, with 6 bases remaining between them. J is TRBJ1-4 and V is TRBV4-3; D is undetermined. This clonotype was obtained from a man younger than 30 who had mild COVID-19 (a few samples of this study predate the infection). Cell type and time point are not known. Sequencing was carried out using PBMCs or a T cell subset sorted from them (not recorded which). The CDR3 region has the DNA TGCGCCAGCAGCCAAGAACGAGTTAATGAAAAACTGTTTTTT. It codes for CASSQERVNEKLFF.